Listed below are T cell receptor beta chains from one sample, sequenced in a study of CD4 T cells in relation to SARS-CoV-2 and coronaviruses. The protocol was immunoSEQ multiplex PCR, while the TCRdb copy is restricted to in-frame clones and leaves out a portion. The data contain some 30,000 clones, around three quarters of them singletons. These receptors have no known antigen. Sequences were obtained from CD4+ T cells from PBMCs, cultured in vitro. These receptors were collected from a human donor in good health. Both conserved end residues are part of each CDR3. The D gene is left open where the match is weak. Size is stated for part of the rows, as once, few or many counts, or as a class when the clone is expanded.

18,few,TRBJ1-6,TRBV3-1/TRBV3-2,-,CASSQAFGGSVAISPLHF,TGTGCCAGCAGCCAAGCGTTCGGGGGTTCTGTGGCGATTTCACCCCTCCACTTT
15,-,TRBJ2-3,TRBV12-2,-,CASRPGAKRTDTQYF,TGTGCAAGTCGCCCTGGGGCGAAACGCACAGATACGCAGTATTTT
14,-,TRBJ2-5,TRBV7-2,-,CASSPPPGQETQYF,TGTGCCAGCAGCCCACCCCCGGGCCAAGAGACCCAGTACTTC
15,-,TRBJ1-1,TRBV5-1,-,CASSATVRVDTEAFF,TGCGCCAGCAGCGCGACCGTAAGGGTAGACACTGAAGCTTTCTTT
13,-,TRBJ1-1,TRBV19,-,CASSNGPSFEAFF,TGTGCCAGTAGCAATGGGCCATCCTTTGAAGCTTTCTTT
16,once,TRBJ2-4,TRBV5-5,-,CASSFSGLRSKNIQYF,TGTGCCAGCAGCTTCAGTGGTCTCCGGTCCAAAAACATTCAGTACTTC
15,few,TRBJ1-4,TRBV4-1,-,CASSPLTGGGEKLFF,TGCGCCAGCAGCCCATTGACAGGCGGGGGTGAAAAACTGTTTTTT
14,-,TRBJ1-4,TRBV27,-,CASSLLSPNEKLFF,TGTGCCAGCAGTTTATTGAGTCCTAATGAAAAACTGTTTTTT
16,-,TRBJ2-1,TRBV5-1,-,CASSSTGHMGGNEQFF,TGCGCCAGCAGTTCCACCGGGCACATGGGAGGCAATGAGCAGTTCTTC
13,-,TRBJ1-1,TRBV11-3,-,CASSKDQNTEAFF,TGTGCCAGCAGCAAGGACCAGAACACTGAAGCTTTCTTT
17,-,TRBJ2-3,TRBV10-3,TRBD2,CAISSGGPPRGTDTQYF,TGTGCCATCAGTAGCGGGGGGCCCCCCCGGGGCACAGATACGCAGTATTTT
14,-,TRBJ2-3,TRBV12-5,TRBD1,CASGRDRSTDTQYF,TGTGCTAGTGGTCGGGACAGAAGCACAGATACGCAGTATTTT
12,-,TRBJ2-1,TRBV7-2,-,CASSLAGPRQFF,TGTGCCAGCAGCTTAGCAGGGCCCCGGCAGTTCTTC
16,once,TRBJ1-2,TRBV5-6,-,CASSVDRAMTHYGYTF,TGTGCCAGCAGCGTGGACCGGGCTATGACTCACTATGGCTACACCTTC
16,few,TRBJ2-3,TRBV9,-,CASSATPGLQTDTQYF,TGTGCCAGCAGCGCCACTCCGGGACTTCAAACAGATACGCAGTATTTT
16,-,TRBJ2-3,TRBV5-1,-,CASSLVTGEITDTQYF,TGCGCCAGCAGCTTGGTGACGGGAGAGATCACAGATACGCAGTATTTT
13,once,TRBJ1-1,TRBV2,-,CASRIRRDTEAFF,TGTGCCAGCAGGATCAGGAGGGACACTGAAGCTTTCTTT
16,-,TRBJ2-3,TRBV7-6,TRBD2,CASSPASGGFLSTQYF,TGTGCCAGCAGCCCCGCTAGCGGGGGCTTTTTGAGTACGCAGTATTTT
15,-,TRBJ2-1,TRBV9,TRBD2,CASSVTGTSYNEQFF,TGTGCCAGCAGCGTTACCGGGACTAGCTACAATGAGCAGTTCTTC
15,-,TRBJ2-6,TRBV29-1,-,CSVVGSGAGANVLTF,TGCAGCGTTGTCGGGTCAGGGGCTGGGGCCAACGTCCTGACTTTC
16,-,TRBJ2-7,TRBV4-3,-,CASSQAHLGGTYEQYF,TGCGCCAGCAGCCAAGCCCACTTAGGGGGAACTTACGAGCAGTACTTC
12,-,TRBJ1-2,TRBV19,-,CASSLGEAGYTF,TGTGCCAGTAGTTTAGGGGAGGCTGGCTACACCTTC
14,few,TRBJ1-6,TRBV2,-,CASSLQAPNSPLHF,TGTGCCAGCAGCCTTCAAGCGCCGAATTCACCCCTCCACTTT
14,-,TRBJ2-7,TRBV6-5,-,CASSAGLYIYEQYF,TGTGCCAGCTCGGCCGGACTCTACATCTACGAGCAGTACTTC
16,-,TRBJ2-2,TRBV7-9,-,CASSPRANSLGGELFF,TGTGCCAGCAGCCCCCGGGCCAACTCTCTCGGCGGGGAGCTGTTTTTT
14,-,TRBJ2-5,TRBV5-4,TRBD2,CASSLASGMETQYF,TGTGCCAGCAGCTTGGCTAGCGGGATGGAGACCCAGTACTTC
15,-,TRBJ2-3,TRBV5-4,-,CASSLSVASTDTQYF,TGTGCCAGCAGCTTGAGTGTGGCCAGCACAGATACGCAGTATTTT
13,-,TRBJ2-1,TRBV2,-,CASREDSYNEQFF,TGTGCCAGCAGGGAGGACAGTTACAATGAGCAGTTCTTC
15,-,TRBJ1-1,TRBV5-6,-,CASSSPLQGNTEAFF,TGTGCCAGCAGCTCGCCCCTCCAGGGGAACACTGAAGCTTTCTTT
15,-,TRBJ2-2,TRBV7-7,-,CASSFQGGEGGELFF,TGTGCCAGCAGCTTTCAAGGCGGGGAAGGCGGGGAGCTGTTTTTT
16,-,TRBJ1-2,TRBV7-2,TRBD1,CASSSRGTGGLNGYTF,TGTGCCAGCAGCTCCCGCGGGACAGGGGGCTTAAATGGCTACACCTTC
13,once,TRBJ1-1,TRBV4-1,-,CASSLGANTEAFF,TGCGCCAGCAGCCTAGGGGCGAACACTGAAGCTTTCTTT
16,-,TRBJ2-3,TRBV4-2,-,CASSQAASRRTDTQYF,TGTGCCAGCAGCCAAGCGGCTAGCCGACGCACAGATACGCAGTATTTT
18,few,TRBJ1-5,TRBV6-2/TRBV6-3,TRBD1,CASSYSGQGAFFNQPQHF,TGTGCCAGCAGTTACTCAGGACAGGGGGCTTTTTTCAATCAGCCCCAGCATTTT
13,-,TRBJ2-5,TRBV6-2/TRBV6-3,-,CASSYPPRETQYF,TGTGCCAGCAGTTACCCTCCTAGGGAGACCCAGTACTTC
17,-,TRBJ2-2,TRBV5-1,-,CASSLDLAGLFTGELFF,TGCGCCAGCAGCTTGGATCTTGCAGGGTTGTTCACCGGGGAGCTGTTTTTT
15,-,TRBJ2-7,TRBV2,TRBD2,CASSPRTSGPYEQYF,TGTGCCAGCAGTCCCAGGACTAGCGGGCCATACGAGCAGTACTTC
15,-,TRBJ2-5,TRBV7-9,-,CASSLARGGEETQYF,TGTGCCAGCAGCTTAGCCAGGGGGGGAGAAGAGACCCAGTACTTC
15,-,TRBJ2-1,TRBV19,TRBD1,CASSPRGGARGEQFF,TGTGCCAGTAGCCCCAGAGGGGGCGCGAGGGGGGAGCAGTTCTTC
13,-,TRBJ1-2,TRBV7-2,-,CASSFGSGGGYTF,TGTGCCAGCAGCTTCGGGAGTGGAGGAGGCTACACCTTC
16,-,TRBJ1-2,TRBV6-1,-,CASSEANSPRYYGYTF,TGTGCCAGCAGTGAAGCAAACAGCCCTCGCTACTATGGCTACACCTTC
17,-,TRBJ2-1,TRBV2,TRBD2,CASSDSGLAGLYNEQFF,TGTGCCAGCAGTGATAGTGGACTAGCGGGGCTCTACAATGAGCAGTTCTTC
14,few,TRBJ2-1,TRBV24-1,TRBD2,CATQSGGTYNEQFF,TGTGCCACCCAGAGCGGGGGTACCTACAATGAGCAGTTCTTC
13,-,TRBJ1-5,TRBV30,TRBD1,CAWSRGQGQPQHF,TGTGCCTGGAGTAGAGGACAGGGTCAGCCCCAGCATTTT
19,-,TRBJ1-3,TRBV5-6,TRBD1,CASSGFFGTGGLSGNTIYF,TGTGCCAGCAGCGGATTCTTCGGGACAGGGGGCCTCTCTGGAAACACCATATATTTT
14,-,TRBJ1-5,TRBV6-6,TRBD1,CASSWGQSNQPQHF,TGTGCCAGCAGTTGGGGACAGAGCAATCAGCCCCAGCATTTT
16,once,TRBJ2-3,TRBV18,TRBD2,CASSPNGGSVADTQYF,TGTGCCAGCTCACCAAATGGCGGGAGTGTGGCAGATACGCAGTATTTT
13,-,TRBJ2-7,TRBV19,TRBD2,CASSIVRGDEQYF,TGTGCCAGTAGTATCGTTCGGGGGGACGAGCAGTACTTC
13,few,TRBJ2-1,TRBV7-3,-,CASSLGPGNEQFF,TGTGCCAGCAGCTTAGGGCCGGGGAATGAGCAGTTCTTC
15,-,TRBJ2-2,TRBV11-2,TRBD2,CASSRRGSGGAGLFF,TGTGCCAGCAGCCGCCGGGGTAGCGGGGGGGCGGGGCTGTTTTTT
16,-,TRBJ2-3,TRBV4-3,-,CASSQGQGWSTDTQYF,TGCGCCAGCAGCCAAGGGCAGGGATGGAGCACAGATACGCAGTATTTT
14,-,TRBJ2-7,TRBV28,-,CASSSLLGPNEQYF,TGTGCCAGCAGTTCTTTACTAGGGCCGAACGAGCAGTACTTC
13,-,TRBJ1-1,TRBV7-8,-,CASSSTLDREAFF,TGTGCCAGCAGCTCAACTCTTGACCGGGAAGCTTTCTTT